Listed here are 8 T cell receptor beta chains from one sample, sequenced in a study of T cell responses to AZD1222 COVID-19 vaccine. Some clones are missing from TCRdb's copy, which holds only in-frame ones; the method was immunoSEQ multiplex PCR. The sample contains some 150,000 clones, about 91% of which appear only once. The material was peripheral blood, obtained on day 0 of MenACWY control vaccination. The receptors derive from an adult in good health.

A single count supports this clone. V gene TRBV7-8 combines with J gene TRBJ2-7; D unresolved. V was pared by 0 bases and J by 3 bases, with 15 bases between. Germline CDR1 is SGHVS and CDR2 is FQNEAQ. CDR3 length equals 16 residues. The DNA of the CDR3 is TGTGCCAGCAGCTTAGCTCTCGTTTCCAGTTACTACGAGCAGTACTTC. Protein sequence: CASSLALVSSYYEQYF.

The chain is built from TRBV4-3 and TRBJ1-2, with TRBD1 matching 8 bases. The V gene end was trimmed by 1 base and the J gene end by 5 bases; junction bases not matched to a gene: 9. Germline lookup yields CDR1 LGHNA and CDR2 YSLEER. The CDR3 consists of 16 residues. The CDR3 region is CASSQAATGGRYGYTF. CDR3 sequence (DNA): TGCGCCAGCAGCCAAGCTGCCACAGGGGGAAGGTATGGCTACACCTTC.

The CDR3 reads CASSLGDRVGEQYF. CDR3 DNA: TGTGCCAGCAGCTTGGGGGACAGGGTCGGCGAGCAGTACTTC. The V gene is TRBV5-8, the J gene TRBJ2-7; 9 nucleotides agree with TRBD1. The V and J ends lost 0 bases and 6 bases, in that order; junction bases with no gene match: 4. Germline lookup yields CDR1 SGHTS and CDR2 YDEGEE. This CDR3 contains 14 residues.

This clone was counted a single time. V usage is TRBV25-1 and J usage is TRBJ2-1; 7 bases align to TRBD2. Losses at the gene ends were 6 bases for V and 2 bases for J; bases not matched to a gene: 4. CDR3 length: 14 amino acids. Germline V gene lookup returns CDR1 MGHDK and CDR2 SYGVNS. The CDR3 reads CASSPGLTYNEQFF. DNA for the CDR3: TGTGCCAGCAGCCCGGGACTAACCTACAATGAGCAGTTCTTC.

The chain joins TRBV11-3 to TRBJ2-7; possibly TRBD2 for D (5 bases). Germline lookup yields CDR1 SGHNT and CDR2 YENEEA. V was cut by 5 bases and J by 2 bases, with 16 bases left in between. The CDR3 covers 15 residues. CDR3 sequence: CASSNPRGRTYEQYF. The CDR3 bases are TGTGCCAGCAGCAACCCCCGGGGTCGAACCTACGAGCAGTACTTC.

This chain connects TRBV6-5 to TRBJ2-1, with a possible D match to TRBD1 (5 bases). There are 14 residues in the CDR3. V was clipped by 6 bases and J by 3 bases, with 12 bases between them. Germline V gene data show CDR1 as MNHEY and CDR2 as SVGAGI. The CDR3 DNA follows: TGTGCCAGCAGGAGGCAGGGTCGCTACAATGAGCAGTTCTTC. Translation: CASRRQGRYNEQFF.

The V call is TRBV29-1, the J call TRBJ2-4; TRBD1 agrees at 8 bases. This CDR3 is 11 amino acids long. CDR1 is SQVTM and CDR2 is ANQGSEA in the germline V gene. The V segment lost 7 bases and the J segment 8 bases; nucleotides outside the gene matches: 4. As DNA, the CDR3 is TGCAGCGGAGGACAGGGTGACATTCAGTACTTC. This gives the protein CSGGQGDIQYF.

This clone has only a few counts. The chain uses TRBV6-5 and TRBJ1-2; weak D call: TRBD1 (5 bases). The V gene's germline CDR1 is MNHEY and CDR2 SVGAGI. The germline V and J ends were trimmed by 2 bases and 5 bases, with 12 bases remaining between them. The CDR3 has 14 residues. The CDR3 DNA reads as TGTGCCAGCAGTTACCAGGGCGGGAGGTATGGCTACACCTTC. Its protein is CASSYQGGRYGYTF.